The clone carrying this TCR beta chain occurred many times. The sample originates from a study of Graves' ophthalmopathy and Graves' hyperthyroidism. The germline V and J ends were trimmed by 6 bases and 8 bases, with 13 bases remaining between them. The CDR3 is 12 residues long. CDR1 is SEHNR, CDR2 FQNEAQ, per germline (reference sequence). Amplification of TCR beta CDR3 regions used RNA transcripts. First-round RT-PCR relied on HTBI primers, and a second-round multiplex PCR came next. Each CDR3 protein is one row after TCRdb ran MiXCR on the multiplex PCR reads. The sample consists of 400,000 to 450,000 distinct CDR3 sequences, 20% to 25% of them appearing once.

Material for sequencing was peripheral blood. The gene calls are TRBV7-9 and TRBJ1-1; the D gene is possibly TRBD1 (5 bases). This clonotype originated in a woman under 30 with stable Graves' hyperthyroidism. The DNA for the CDR3 is TGTGCCAGCAGAGGGGATGGGACCGAAGCTTTCTTT. This codes for CASRGDGTEAFF.